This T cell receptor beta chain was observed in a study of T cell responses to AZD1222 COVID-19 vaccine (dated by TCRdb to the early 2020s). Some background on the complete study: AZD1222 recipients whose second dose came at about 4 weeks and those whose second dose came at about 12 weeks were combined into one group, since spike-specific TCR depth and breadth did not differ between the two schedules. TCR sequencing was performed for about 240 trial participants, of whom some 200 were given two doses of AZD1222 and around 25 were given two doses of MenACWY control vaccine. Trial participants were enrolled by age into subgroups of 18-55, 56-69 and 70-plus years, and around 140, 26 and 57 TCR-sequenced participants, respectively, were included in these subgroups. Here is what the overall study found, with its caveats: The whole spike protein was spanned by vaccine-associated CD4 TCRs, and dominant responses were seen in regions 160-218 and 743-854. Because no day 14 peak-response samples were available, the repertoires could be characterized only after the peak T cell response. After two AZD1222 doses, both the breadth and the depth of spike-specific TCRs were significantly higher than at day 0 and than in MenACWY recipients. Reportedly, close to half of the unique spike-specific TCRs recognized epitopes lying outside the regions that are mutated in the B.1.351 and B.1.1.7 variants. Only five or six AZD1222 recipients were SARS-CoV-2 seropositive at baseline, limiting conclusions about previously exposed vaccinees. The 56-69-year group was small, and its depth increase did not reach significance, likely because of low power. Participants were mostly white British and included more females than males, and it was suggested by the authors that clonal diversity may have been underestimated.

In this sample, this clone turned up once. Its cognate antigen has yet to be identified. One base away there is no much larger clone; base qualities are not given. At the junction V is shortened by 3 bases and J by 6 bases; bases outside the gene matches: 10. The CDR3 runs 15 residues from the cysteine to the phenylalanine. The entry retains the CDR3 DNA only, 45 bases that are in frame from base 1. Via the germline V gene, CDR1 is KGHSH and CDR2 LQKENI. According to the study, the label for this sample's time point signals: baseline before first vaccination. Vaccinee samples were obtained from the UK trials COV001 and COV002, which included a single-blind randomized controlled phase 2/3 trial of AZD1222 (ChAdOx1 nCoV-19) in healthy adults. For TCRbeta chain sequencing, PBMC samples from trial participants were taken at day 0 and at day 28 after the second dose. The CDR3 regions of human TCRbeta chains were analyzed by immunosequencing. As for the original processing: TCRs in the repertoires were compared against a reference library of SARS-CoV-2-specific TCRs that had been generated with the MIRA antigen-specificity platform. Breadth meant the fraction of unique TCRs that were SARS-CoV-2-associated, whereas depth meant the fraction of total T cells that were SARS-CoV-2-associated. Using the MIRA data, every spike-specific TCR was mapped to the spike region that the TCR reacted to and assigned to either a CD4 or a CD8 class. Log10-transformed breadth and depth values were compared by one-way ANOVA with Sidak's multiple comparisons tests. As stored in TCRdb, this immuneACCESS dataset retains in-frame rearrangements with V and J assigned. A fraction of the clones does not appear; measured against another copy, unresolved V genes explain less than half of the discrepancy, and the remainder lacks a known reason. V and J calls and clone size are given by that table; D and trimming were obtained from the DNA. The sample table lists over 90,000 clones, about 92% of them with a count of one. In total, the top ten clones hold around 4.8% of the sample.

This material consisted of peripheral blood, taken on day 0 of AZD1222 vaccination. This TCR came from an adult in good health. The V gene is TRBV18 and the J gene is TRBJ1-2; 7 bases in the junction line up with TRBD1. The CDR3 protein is CASSPGQSIYDGYTF. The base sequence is TGTGCCAGCTCACCGGGACAGTCTATATACGATGGCTACACCTTC.